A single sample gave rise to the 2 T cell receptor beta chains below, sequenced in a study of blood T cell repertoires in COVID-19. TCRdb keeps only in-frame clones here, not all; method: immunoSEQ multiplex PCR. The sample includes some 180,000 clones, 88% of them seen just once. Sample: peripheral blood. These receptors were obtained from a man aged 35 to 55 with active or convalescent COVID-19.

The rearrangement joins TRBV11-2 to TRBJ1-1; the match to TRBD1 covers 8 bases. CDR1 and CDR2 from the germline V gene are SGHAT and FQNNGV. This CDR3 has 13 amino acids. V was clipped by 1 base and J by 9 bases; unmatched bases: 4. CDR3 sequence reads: CASSLVDRGKAFF. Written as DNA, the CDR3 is TGTGCCAGCAGCTTAGTCGACAGGGGTAAAGCTTTCTTT.

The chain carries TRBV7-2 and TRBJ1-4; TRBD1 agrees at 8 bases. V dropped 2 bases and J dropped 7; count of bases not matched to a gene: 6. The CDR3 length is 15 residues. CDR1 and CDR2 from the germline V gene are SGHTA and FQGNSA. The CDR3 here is CASSLNQGAGEKLFF. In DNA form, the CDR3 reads TGTGCCAGCAGCTTAAACCAGGGGGCGGGTGAAAAACTGTTTTTT.